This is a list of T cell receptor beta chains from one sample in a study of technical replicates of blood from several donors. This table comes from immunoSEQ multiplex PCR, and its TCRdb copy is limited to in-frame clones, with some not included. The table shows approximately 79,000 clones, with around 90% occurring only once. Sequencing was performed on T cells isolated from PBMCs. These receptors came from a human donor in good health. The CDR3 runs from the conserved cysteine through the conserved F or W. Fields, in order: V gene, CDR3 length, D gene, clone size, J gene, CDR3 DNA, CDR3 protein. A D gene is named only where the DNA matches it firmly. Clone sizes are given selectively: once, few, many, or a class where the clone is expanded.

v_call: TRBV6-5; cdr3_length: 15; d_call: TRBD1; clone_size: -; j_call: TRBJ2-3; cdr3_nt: TGTGCCAGCCGATTCTCGAAGACAGGGTCAGATACGCAGTATTTT; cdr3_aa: CASRFSKTGSDTQYF
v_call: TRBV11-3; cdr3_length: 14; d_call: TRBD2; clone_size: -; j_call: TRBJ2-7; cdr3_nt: TGTGCCAGCAGGCAGGGACTATCTACCTACGAGCAGTACTTC; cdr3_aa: CASRQGLSTYEQYF
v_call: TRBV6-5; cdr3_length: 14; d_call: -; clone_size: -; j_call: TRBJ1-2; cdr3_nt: TGTGCCAGCAGACGACATACAGGAAACTATGGCTACACCTTC; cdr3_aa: CASRRHTGNYGYTF
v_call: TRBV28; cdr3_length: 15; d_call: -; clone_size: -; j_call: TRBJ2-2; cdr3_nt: TGTGCCAGCAGGCCAGGGGGACTGAACACCGGGGAGCTGTTTTTT; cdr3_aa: CASRPGGLNTGELFF
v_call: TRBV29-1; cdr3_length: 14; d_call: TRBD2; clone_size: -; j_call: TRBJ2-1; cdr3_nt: TGCAGCGGGACTAGCGGGAGGGATAACAATGAGCAGTTCTTC; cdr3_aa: CSGTSGRDNNEQFF
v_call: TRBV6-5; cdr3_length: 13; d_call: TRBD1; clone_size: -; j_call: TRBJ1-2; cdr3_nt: TGTGCCAGCAGTCGGACAGGGACCTATGGCTACACCTTC; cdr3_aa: CASSRTGTYGYTF
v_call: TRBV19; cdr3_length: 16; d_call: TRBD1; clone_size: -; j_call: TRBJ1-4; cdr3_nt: TGTGCCAGTAGTATTAATCCAGGGGGCCCTAATGAAAAACTGTTTTTT; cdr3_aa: CASSINPGGPNEKLFF
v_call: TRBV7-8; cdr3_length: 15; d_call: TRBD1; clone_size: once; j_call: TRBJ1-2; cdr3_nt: TGTGCCAGCAGCTTGGCCGGACAGGAGATCTATGGCTACACCTTC; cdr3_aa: CASSLAGQEIYGYTF
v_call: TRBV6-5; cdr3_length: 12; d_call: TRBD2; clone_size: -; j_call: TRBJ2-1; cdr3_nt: TGTGCCAGCAGTTCCACGGGGGGGCTCGGGTTCTTC; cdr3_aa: CASSSTGGLGFF
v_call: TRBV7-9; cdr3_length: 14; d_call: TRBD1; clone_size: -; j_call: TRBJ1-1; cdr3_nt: TGTGCCAGCAGTTCTGACAGGGAGTTCACTGAAGCTTTCTTT; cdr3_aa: CASSSDREFTEAFF
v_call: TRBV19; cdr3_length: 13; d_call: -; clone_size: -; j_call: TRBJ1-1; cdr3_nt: TGTGCCAGTAGGGACAACATGAACACTGAAGCTTTCTTT; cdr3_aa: CASRDNMNTEAFF
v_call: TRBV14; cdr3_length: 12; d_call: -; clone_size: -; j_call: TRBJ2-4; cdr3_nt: TGTGCCAGCAGCCAGAGCCTGCTTAGAATGTACTTC; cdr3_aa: CASSQSLLRMYF
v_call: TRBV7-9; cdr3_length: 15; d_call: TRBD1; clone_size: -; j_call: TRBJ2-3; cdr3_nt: TGTGCCAGCAGCTTAGGACAGGGAATTACAGATACGCAGTATTTT; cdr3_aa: CASSLGQGITDTQYF
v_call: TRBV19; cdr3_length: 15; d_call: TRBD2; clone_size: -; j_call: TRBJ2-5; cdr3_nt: TGTGCCAGTAGTATAGCCACTAGCGGGAGGGAGACCCAGTACTTC; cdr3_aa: CASSIATSGRETQYF
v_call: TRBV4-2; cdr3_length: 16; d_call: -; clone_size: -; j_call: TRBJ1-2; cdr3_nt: TGTGCCAGCAGCCAAGATCAGCGCTCCGGGGGCTATGGCTACACCTTC; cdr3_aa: CASSQDQRSGGYGYTF
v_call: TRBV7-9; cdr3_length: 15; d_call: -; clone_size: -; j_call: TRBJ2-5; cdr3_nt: TGTGCCAGCAGCCCGGCTGGCGGGTTGCTGGAGACCCAGTACTTC; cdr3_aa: CASSPAGGLLETQYF
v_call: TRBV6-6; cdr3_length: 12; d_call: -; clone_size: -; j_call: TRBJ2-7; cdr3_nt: TGTGCCAGCAGTAGCCGGTCCTACGAGCAGTACTTC; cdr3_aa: CASSSRSYEQYF
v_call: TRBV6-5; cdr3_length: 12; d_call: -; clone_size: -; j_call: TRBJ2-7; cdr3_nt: TGTGCCAGCAGTTACCAGGGAAACGAGCAGTACTTC; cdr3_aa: CASSYQGNEQYF
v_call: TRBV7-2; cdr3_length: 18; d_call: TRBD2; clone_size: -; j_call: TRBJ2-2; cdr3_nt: TGTGCCAGCAGCTTAGGGGGAGGGGCCGGGAGGGCGGCCGGGGAGCTGTTTTTT; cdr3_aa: CASSLGGGAGRAAGELFF
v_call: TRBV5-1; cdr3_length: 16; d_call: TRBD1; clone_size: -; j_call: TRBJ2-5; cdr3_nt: TGCGCCAGCAGCCCCCAGGGACAGGGGGCGGGAGAGACCCAGTACTTC; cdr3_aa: CASSPQGQGAGETQYF
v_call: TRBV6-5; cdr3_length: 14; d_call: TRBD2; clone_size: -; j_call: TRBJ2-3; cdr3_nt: TGTGCCAGCAGTTTTCTAGCGGCCACAGATACGCAGTATTTT; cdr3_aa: CASSFLAATDTQYF
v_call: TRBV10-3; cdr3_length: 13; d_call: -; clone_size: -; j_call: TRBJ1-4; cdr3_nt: TGTGCCACCGCACAGGGAGTATTTGAAAAACTGTTTTTT; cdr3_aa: CATAQGVFEKLFF
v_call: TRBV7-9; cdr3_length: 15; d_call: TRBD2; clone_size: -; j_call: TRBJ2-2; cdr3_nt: TGTGCCAGCAGCTCTAGCGGGAGGGCCTCCGGGGAGCTGTTTTTT; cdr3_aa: CASSSSGRASGELFF
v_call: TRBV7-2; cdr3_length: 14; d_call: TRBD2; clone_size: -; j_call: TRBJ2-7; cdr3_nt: TGTGCCAGCAGCCTAGCGGTACAATCCTACGAGCAGTACTTC; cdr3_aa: CASSLAVQSYEQYF
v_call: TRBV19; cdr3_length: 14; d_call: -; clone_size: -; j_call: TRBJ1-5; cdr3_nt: TGTGCCAGTAGTATATCCGGTAGCAATCAGCCCCAGCATTTT; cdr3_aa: CASSISGSNQPQHF
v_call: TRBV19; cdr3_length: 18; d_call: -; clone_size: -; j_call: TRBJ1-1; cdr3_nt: TGTGCCAGTCCTATAAACGGTAGGGGCAGGGTTTGGAACACTGAAGCTTTCTTT; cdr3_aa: CASPINGRGRVWNTEAFF
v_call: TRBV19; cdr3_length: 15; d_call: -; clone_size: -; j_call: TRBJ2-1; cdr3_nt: TGTGCCAGTAGTCTATCTACGGTAGGGAGCAATGAGCAGTTCTTC; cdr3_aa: CASSLSTVGSNEQFF
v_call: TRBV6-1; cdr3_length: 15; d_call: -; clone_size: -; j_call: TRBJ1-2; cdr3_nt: TGTGCCAGTCAAGGATGGGGCGCGACTAACTATGGCTACACCTTC; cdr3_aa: CASQGWGATNYGYTF
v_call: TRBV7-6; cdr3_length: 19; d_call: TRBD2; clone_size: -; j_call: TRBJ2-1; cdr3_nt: TGTGCCAGCAGCTCGAGACTAGCGGGAGTCGGGAGCTCCTACAATGAGCAGTTCTTC; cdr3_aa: CASSSRLAGVGSSYNEQFF
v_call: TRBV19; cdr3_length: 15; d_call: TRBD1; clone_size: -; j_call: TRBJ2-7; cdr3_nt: TGTGCCAGTAGTGGCGGAAACAGGGGGTCCTACGAGCAGTACTTC; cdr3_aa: CASSGGNRGSYEQYF
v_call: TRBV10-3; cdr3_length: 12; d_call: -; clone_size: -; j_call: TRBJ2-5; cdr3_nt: TGTGCCATCAGTGAATTAGAAGAGACCCAGTACTTC; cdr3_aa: CAISELEETQYF
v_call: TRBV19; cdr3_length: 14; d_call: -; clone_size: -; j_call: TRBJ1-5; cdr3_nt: TGTGCCAGTACCGAAACGGTTTATTTGCAGCCCCAGCATTTT; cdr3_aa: CASTETVYLQPQHF
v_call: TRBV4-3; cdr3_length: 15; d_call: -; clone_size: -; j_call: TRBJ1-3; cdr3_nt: TGCGCCAGCAGAGTACAGCCTTCCTCTGGAAACACCATATATTTT; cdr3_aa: CASRVQPSSGNTIYF
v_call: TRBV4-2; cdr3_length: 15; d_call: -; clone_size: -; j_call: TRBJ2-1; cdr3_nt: TGTGCCAGCAGCCAAGGACTAGGAAGTTCTGCTGAGCAGTTCTTC; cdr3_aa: CASSQGLGSSAEQFF
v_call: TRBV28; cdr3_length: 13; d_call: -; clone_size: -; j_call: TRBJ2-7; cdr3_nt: TGTGCCAGCAGTTTAGCACTAGCCTACGAGCAGTACTTC; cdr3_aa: CASSLALAYEQYF
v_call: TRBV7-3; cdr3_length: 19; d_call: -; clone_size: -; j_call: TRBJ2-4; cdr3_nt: TGTGCCAGCAGTTCTTTCTGGCCCGGTAGCGAGGGAGCCAAAAACATTCAGTACTTC; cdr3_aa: CASSSFWPGSEGAKNIQYF
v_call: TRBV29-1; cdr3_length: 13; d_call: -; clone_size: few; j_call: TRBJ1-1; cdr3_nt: TGCAGCGTTGAAGGAAGACAGGACACTGAAGCTTTCTTT; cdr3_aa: CSVEGRQDTEAFF
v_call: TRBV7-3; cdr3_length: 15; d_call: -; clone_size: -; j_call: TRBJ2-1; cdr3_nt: TGTGCCAGCAGCTTAACTAGCGGCCTATACAATGAGCAGTTCTTC; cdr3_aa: CASSLTSGLYNEQFF
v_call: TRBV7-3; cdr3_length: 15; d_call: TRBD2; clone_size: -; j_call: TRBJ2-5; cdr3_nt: TGTGCCAGCAGCCCATTAGCGGGAGTTTGGGAGACCCAGTACTTC; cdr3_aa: CASSPLAGVWETQYF
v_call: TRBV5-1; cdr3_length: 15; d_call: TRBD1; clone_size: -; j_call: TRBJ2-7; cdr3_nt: TGCGCCAGCAGCTCCGAGGGACAGGGAGCCTACGAGCAGTACTTC; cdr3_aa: CASSSEGQGAYEQYF
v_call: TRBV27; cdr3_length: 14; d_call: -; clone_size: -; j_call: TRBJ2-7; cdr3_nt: TGTGCCAGCAGGCTGGTGGGGGGTGACCACGAGCAGTACTTC; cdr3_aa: CASRLVGGDHEQYF
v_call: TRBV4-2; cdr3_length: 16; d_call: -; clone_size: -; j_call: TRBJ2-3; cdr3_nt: TGTGCCAGCAGCCAAGGTCCCGGGATCGGGACAGATACGCAGTATTTT; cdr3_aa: CASSQGPGIGTDTQYF
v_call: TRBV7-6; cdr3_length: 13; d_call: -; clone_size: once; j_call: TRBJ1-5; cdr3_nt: TGTGCCAGCGCGGGGGGGGTCAATCAGCCCCAGCATTTT; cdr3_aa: CASAGGVNQPQHF
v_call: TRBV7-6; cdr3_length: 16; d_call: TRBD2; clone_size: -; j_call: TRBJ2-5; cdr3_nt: TGTGCCAGCAGCTTAGTGTCTAGCGGGATGGGGGAGACCCAGTACTTC; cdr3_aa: CASSLVSSGMGETQYF
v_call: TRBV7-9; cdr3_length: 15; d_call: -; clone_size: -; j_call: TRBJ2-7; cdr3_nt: TGTGCCAGCAGCTTAGGCGACAGCCGCTACTACGAGCAGTACTTC; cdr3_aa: CASSLGDSRYYEQYF
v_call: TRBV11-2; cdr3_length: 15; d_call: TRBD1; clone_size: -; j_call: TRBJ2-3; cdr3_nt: TGTGCCAGCAGCTTCAGGGGGCTAAGGACAGATACGCAGTATTTT; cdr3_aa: CASSFRGLRTDTQYF
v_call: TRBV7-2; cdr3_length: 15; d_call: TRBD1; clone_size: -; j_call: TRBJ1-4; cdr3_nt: TGTGCCAGCAGCTTAGGTTCAGGGGGCTGGGAAAAACTGTTTTTT; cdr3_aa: CASSLGSGGWEKLFF
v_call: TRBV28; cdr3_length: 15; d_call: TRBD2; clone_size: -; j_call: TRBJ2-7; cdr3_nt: TGTGCCAGCAGGAAAACTAGCGGGAACTCCTACGAGCAGTACTTC; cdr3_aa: CASRKTSGNSYEQYF
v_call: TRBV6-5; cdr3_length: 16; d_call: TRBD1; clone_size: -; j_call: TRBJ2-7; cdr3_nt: TGTGCCAGCAGTTACTCGGGGACAGGGGTCCCCCACGAGCAGTACTTC; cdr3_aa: CASSYSGTGVPHEQYF
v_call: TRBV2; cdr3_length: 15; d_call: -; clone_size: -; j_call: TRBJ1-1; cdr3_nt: TGTGCCAGCTCGGAGATTGGACTTCGAACCACTGAAGCTTTCTTT; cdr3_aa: CASSEIGLRTTEAFF
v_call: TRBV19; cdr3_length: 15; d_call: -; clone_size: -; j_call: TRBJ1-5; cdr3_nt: TGTGCCAGTAGTATAGCGACAGGCGCCAATCAGCCCCAGCATTTT; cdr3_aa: CASSIATGANQPQHF
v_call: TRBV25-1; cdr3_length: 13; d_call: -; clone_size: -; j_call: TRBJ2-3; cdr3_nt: TGTGCCAGCAGTGTACGGGATACAGATACGCAGTATTTT; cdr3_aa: CASSVRDTDTQYF
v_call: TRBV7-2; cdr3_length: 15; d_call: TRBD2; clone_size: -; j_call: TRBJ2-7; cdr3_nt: TGTGCCAGCAGAGACCTCGACGGGAGGAGAGGCGAGCAGTACTTC; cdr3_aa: CASRDLDGRRGEQYF
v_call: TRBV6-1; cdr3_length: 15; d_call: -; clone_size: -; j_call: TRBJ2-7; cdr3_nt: TGTGCCACCGGGGACTTGGGACAGTTCTCCTACGAGCAGTACTTC; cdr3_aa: CATGDLGQFSYEQYF
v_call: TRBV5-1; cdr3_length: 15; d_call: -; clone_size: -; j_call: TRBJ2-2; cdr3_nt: TGCGCCAGCAGCTTGACAGGGCCCCACACCGGGGAGCTGTTTTTT; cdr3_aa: CASSLTGPHTGELFF
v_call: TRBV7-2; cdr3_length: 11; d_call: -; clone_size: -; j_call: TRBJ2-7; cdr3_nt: TGTGCCAGCTCCAGCGCTCACGAGCAGTACTTC; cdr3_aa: CASSSAHEQYF
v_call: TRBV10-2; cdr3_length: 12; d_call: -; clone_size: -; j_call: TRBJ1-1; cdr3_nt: TGCGCCAGCAGACCAGGGGACACTGAAGCTTTCTTT; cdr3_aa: CASRPGDTEAFF